The 18 T cell receptor beta chains in this list originate from one sample, sequenced in a study of T cell repertoires in cytomegalovirus infection. In TCRdb, the reads were re-called with MiXCR into one record per CDR3 protein. The sample holds 250,000 to 300,000 distinct CDR3 sequences, 20% to 25% seen once. No antigen is known for these receptors. The sequences come from cultured PBMCs, collected from culture after CMV antigen stimulation. The receptors originated from a human donor in good health (CMV status not recorded). Some clones in this sample may be carry-over from other donors' samples.

The V call is TRBV29-1, the J call TRBJ2-1; maybe TRBD1 (6 bases). The germline gives CDR1 SQVTM, CDR2 ANQGSEA. The germline V and J ends were trimmed by 7 bases and 8 bases, with 15 bases remaining between them. This CDR3 has 12 residues. In DNA, the CDR3 is TGCAGCGCCCTGACAGGAGTCGATGAGCAGTTCTTC. Protein: CSALTGVDEQFF.

This clonotype was observed a single time. This chain links TRBV7-3 with TRBJ2-1, with 8 bases identical to TRBD2. Germline CDR1 SGHTA, CDR2 FQGTGA. The CDR3 has 17 amino acids. With V trimmed by 2 bases and J by 5 bases, 11 bases remained unmatched. Here the CDR3 DNA reads TGTGCCAGCAGCTTACGGGGGGGCTTCAAAGGGGACAATGAGCAGTTCTTC. Its protein is CASSLRGGFKGDNEQFF.

The genes are TRBV7-2 and TRBJ2-3; TRBD2 agrees at 10 bases. V shed 0 bases, J shed 6 bases, and the junction held 3 bases outside the gene matches. Germline CDR1 and CDR2: SGHTA and FQGNSA. The CDR3 spans 15 residues. CDR3 sequence reads: CASSLASGRRDTQYF. The CDR3 DNA reads TGTGCCAGCAGCTTAGCTAGCGGGAGGAGGGATACGCAGTATTTT.

The chain has TRBV7-9 and TRBJ1-1; D is undetermined. Germline CDR1 reads SEHNR; CDR2 reads FQNEAQ (reference sequence). This CDR3 has 14 amino acids. Trimming stripped 1 base from V and 6 bases from J, with 12 bases between. This CDR3 is CASSLVGIQAEAFF. DNA for the CDR3: TGTGCCAGCAGCTTAGTCGGGATTCAGGCTGAAGCTTTCTTT.

This clonotype was recorded a few times. The chain joins TRBV7-8 to TRBJ2-7; possible D gene TRBD1, 5 bases. This CDR3 spans 15 amino acids. The V end lost 3 bases, the J end lost 0 bases, and 12 bases lay between the germline ends. Germline V lookup: CDR1 SGHVS, CDR2 FQNEAQ. The CDR3 DNA follows: TGTGCCAGCAGCTTTGGGGCAGGGAACTCCTACGAGCAGTACTTC. This encodes CASSFGAGNSYEQYF.

The V call is TRBV6-5, the J call TRBJ1-1, with 8 bases identical to TRBD1. The germline V gene has CDR1 MNHEY and CDR2 SVGAGI. V gave up 5 bases and J gave up 3 bases; unmatched junction bases: 5. The length of the CDR3 is 14 residues. The CDR3 spells CASSPDRVYTEAFF. The CDR3 DNA reads TGTGCCAGCAGTCCGGACAGGGTTTACACTGAAGCTTTCTTT.

The J gene is TRBJ2-3, the V gene TRBV20-1; D gene uncertain. Germline CDR1 is DFQATT and CDR2 is SNEGSKA (reference sequence). The germline V and J ends were trimmed by 5 bases and 6 bases, with 18 bases remaining between them. The CDR3 is 14 residues long. The CDR3 DNA is TGCAGTGCTGCCCCCCCGGCGGCTGGTGATACGCAGTATTTT. It specifies CSAAPPAAGDTQYF.

This clonotype was recorded a few times. The rearrangement uses TRBV2 and TRBJ1-6, with 9 bases fitting TRBD1. V trimming: 3 bases; J trimming: 7 bases; junction bases outside the gene matches: 10. Germline CDR1 and CDR2: SNHLY and FYNNEI. There are 17 residues in the CDR3. This CDR3 reads CASSEDRDRVSNSPLHF. For the CDR3, the DNA is TGTGCCAGCAGTGAGGACCGGGACAGGGTCTCGAATTCACCCCTCCACTTT.

The table lists this clonotype with a few counts. The chain links TRBV2 to TRBJ2-1, with D possibly matching TRBD1 (6 bases). The germline CDR1 and CDR2 sequences are SNHLY and FYNNEI. The CDR3 has 16 amino acids. V was cut by 1 base and J by 10 bases, with 20 bases left in between. This CDR3 reads CASSEGLPGQTPEQFF. The CDR3 coding sequence is TGTGCCAGCAGTGAAGGCCTTCCAGGACAGACACCGGAGCAGTTCTTC.

V gene TRBV10-3 combines with J gene TRBJ2-3; no definite D call. V was clipped by 2 bases and J by 4 bases, with 10 bases between them. Germline lookup yields CDR1 ENHRY and CDR2 SYGVKD. The CDR3 spans 14 residues. The chain's CDR3 is CAISETQGADTQYF. For the CDR3, the DNA is TGTGCCATCAGTGAGACCCAAGGCGCAGATACGCAGTATTTT.

This clonotype was seen at least ten times. J is TRBJ2-5 and V is TRBV7-2; D gene unclear. CDR3 length: 15 residues. V lost 2 bases and J 3 bases, leaving 13 bases between the germline ends. Germline CDR1 reads SGHTA; CDR2 reads FQGNSA. Here the CDR3 DNA reads TGTGCCAGCAGCTTAAGCATTAGGTTGGAAGAGACCCAGTACTTC. Its protein product is CASSLSIRLEETQYF.

The CDR3 DNA follows: TGTGCCAGCAGCCCTGGGACAGGGACGTATGGCTACACCTTC. Amino acids: CASSPGTGTYGYTF. The chain carries TRBV7-9 and TRBJ1-2; 9 nucleotides line up with TRBD1. The junction had 6 bases not matched to a gene; V was cut back by 5 bases and J by 5 bases. The CDR3 is made up of 14 amino acids. From germline, CDR1 is SEHNR and CDR2 FQNEAQ (reference sequence).

This clonotype was seen repeatedly, ten times or more. This chain connects TRBV7-2 to TRBJ2-7; maybe TRBD1 (7 bases). This CDR3 contains 15 residues. V was clipped by 5 bases and J by 0 bases, with 14 bases between them. The germline V gene has CDR1 SGHTA and CDR2 FQGNSA. CDR3 in DNA: TGTGCCAGCAGCCCGCGGGACAGAAGCTCCTACGAGCAGTACTTC. It is translated as CASSPRDRSSYEQYF.

The chain has TRBV4-1 and TRBJ2-1; D is unresolved. This CDR3 has 18 residues. Between the trimmed V and J ends, which lost 3 bases and 0 bases, there was a span of 18 bases. From germline, CDR1 is MGHRA and CDR2 YSYEKL. The CDR3 DNA reads TGCGCCAGCAGCCACCCCCCGGCCCCCAAATCCTCCTACAATGAGCAGTTCTTC. It codes for CASSHPPAPKSSYNEQFF.

This clonotype has just a few counts. The J gene is TRBJ2-5, the V gene TRBV5-4; TRBD2 matches 7 bases. V dropped 3 bases and J dropped 2; count of bases not matched to a gene: 10. This CDR3 is 16 amino acids long. Germline V lookup: CDR1 SGHNT, CDR2 YYREEE (reference sequence). The CDR3 DNA follows: TGTGCCAGCAGCTCCGGGACTAACCGTGGACAAGAGACCCAGTACTTC. Amino acid sequence: CASSSGTNRGQETQYF.

The rearrangement uses TRBV4-2 and TRBJ1-1, with 8 positions matching TRBD1. The V and J ends lost 4 bases and 0 bases, in that order; junction bases with no gene match: 10. This CDR3 contains 17 residues. In germline, CDR1 is LGHNA, CDR2 YNFKEQ. CDR3 nucleotide sequence: TGTGCCAGCAGCCGAAGGACAGGGTCGGTTATGAACACTGAAGCTTTCTTT. This encodes CASSRRTGSVMNTEAFF.

This clonotype showed up many times. The V and J genes are TRBV7-8 and TRBJ1-6; 11 bases are shared with TRBD1. The CDR3 consists of 14 residues. Germline V gene data show CDR1 as SGHVS and CDR2 as FQNEAQ. The ends lost 3 bases at V and 9 bases at J; junction bases unmatched: 1. This CDR3 is CASSLGTGGSPLHF. The CDR3, as DNA: TGTGCCAGCAGCTTGGGGACAGGGGGTTCACCCCTCCACTTT.

This clonotype was picked up a small number of times. This chain links TRBV4-3 with TRBJ2-3; D may be TRBD2 (6 bases). The germline V gene has CDR1 LGHNA and CDR2 YSLEER. V lost 0 bases and J lost 5, with 21 bases in between. The CDR3 loop spans 18 amino acids. The CDR3 DNA reads as TGCGCCAGCAGCCAAGATAGTTTCGGGGCGGGAAATCGAGATACGCAGTATTTT. Encoded protein: CASSQDSFGAGNRDTQYF.